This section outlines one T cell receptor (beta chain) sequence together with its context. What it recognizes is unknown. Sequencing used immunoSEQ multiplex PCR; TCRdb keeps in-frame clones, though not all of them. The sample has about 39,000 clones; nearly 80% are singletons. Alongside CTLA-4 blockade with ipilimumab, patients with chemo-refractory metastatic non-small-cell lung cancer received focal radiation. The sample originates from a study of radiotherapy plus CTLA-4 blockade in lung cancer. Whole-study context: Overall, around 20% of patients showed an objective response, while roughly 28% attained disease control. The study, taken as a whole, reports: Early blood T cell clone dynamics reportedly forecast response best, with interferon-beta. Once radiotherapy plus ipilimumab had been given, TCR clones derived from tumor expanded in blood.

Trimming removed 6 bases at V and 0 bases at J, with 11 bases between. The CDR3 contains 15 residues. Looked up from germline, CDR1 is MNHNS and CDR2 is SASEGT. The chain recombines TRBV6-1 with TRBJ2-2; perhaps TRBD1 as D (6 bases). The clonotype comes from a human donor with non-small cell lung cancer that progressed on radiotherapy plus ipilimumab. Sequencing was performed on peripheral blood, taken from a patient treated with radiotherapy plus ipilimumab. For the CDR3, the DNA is TGTGCCAGCAGCCGGGACATAGCGAACACCGGGGAGCTGTTTTTT. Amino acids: CASSRDIANTGELFF.